This T cell receptor (beta chain) was retrieved from a study of CD8 T cells in ankylosing spondylitis. Study conclusions and caveats: Researchers reportedly found disease-linked clones significantly enriched in matched ankylosing spondylitis synovial fluid.

This clonotype has at least ten counts. The antigen remains undetermined. TCRdb itself ran the 5' RACE reads through MiXCR, one entry per CDR3 protein. The sample yields more than 150,000 distinct CDR3 sequences, approximately 18% seen once. Sequenced material: blood, either unsorted or a sorted T cell fraction (not recorded which). The TCR was taken from a male donor aged 10-30 years with ankylosing spondylitis or in good health (not recorded which).

The CDR3 protein is CASTAQSYNSPLHF. CDR3 in DNA: TGTGCCAGCACAGCACAGAGCTATAATTCACCCCTCCACTTT. The chain carries TRBV25-1 and TRBJ1-6, with no clear D. V was clipped by 7 bases and J by 3 bases, with 10 bases between them. Germline V CDR1 and CDR2: MGHDK, SYGVNS. This CDR3 comprises 14 residues.